The sample holds a few counts of the clone carrying this T cell receptor beta chain. Trimming took off 1 base at V and 5 bases at J, with 14 bases between the two ends. The germline V gene encodes CDR1 LGHNA and CDR2 YNFKEQ. The CDR3 is 15 residues long. This sample is part of a study of human T cells and chemical hapten exposure. Time point noted: patch test 3, about 24 weeks after DPC sensitization. The treatment is: therapeutic diphenylcyclopropenone sensitization with weekly scalp DPC. TCRdb re-derived calls from the RACE reads in MiXCR, one entry per CDR3 protein. In the table there are 150,000 to 200,000 distinct CDR3 sequences, around 25% of which are singletons.

The receptor comes from a middle-aged woman with alopecia areata. Some clones in this sample may be carry-over from other donors' samples. Sequencing was performed on whole blood, taken in connection with sensitization to the hapten diphenylcyclopropenone (DPC). The chain employs TRBV4-2 and TRBJ1-1; D uncertain. CDR3 coding DNA: TGTGCCAGCAGCCAAGCTGGGCTGACGGGGACTGAAGCTTTCTTT. It translates to CASSQAGLTGTEAFF.